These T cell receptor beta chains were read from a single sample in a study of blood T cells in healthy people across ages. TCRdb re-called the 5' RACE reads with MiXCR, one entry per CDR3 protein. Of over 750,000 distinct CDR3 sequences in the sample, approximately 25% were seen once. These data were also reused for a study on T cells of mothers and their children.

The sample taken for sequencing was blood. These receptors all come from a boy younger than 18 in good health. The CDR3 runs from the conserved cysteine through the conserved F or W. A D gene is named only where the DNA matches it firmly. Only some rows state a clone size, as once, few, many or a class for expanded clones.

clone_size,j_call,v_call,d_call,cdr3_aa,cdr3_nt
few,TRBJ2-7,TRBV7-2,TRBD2,CASSGGDAEFLSSYEQYF,TGTGCCAGCAGCGGGGGGGACGCCGAGTTTTTAAGCTCCTACGAGCAGTACTTC
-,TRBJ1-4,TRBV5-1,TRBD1,CVSSSDRPNEKLFF,TGCGTCAGCAGCTCGGACAGGCCTAATGAAAAACTGTTTTTT
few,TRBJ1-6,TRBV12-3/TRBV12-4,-,CASSFSSNPYNSPLHF,TGTGCCAGCAGTTTCTCTTCTAACCCCTATAATTCACCCCTCCACTTT
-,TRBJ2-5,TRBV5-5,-,CASSVEGRPQETQYF,TGTGCCAGCAGCGTCGAGGGGAGGCCCCAAGAGACCCAGTACTTC
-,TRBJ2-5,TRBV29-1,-,CSGFEETQYF,TGCAGCGGTTTCGAGGAGACCCAGTACTTC
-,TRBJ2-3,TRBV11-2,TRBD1,CASTLTGSDTQYF,TGTGCCAGCACCCTGACAGGGTCGGATACGCAGTATTTT
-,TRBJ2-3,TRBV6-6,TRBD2,CASIPGGGTDTQYF,TGTGCCAGCATTCCCGGGGGGGGAACAGATACGCAGTATTTT
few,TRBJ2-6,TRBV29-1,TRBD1,CSVGQGGSGANVLTF,TGCAGCGTTGGACAGGGGGGCTCTGGGGCCAACGTCCTGACTTTC
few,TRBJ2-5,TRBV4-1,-,CASSQVREQGKKTQYF,TGCGCCAGCAGCCAAGTTAGGGAACAAGGGAAGAAGACCCAGTACTTC
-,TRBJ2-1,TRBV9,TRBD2,CASSALTSGAYNEQFF,TGTGCCAGCAGCGCTTTGACTAGCGGGGCTTACAATGAGCAGTTCTTC
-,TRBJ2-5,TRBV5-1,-,CASSLQDTLRETQYF,TGCGCCAGCAGCCTACAGGACACTCTTCGAGAGACCCAGTACTTC
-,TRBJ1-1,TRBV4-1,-,CASSPNVRGTEAFF,TGCGCCAGCAGCCCGAACGTCCGAGGCACTGAAGCTTTCTTT
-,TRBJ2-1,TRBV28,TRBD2,CASSRTSGILSEQFF,TGTGCCAGCAGTCGAACTAGCGGGATCCTTAGTGAGCAGTTCTTC
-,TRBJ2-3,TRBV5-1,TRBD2,CASSPRGDPSGTQYF,TGCGCCAGCAGTCCGCGCGGGGACCCTAGCGGCACGCAGTATTTT
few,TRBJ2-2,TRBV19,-,CASTEGGFGELFF,TGTGCCAGTACCGAGGGGGGATTCGGGGAGCTGTTTTTT
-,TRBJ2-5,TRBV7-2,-,CASSLVGEIETQYF,TGTGCCAGCAGCTTAGTCGGCGAGATAGAGACCCAGTACTTC
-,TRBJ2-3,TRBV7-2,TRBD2,CASSLGGGTTDTQYF,TGTGCCAGCAGCTTAGGGGGGGGAACAACAGATACGCAGTATTTT
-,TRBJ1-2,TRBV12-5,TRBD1,CASGLGTDYGYTF,TGTGCTAGTGGCCTGGGGACAGACTATGGCTACACCTTC
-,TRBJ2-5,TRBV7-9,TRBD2,CASSLVGIGGLGETQYF,TGTGCCAGCAGCTTAGTCGGGATTGGTGGACTAGGAGAGACCCAGTACTTC
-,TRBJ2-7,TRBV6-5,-,CASSPGGGFEQYF,TGTGCCAGCAGCCCTGGGGGAGGCTTCGAGCAGTACTTC
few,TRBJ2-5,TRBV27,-,CASSFHVQETQYF,TGTGCCAGCAGTTTCCACGTCCAAGAGACCCAGTACTTC
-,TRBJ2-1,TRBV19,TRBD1,CARTQRDRGYNEQFF,TGTGCCAGAACTCAACGGGACAGAGGGTACAATGAGCAGTTCTTC
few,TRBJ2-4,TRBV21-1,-,CASSNLQYF,TGTGCCAGCAGCAATCTTCAGTACTTC
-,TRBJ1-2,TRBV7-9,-,CATTLEGDGYTF,TGTGCCACCACCCTCGAAGGGGATGGCTACACCTTC
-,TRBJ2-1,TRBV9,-,CASSVAIAGWGNEQFF,TGTGCCAGCAGCGTAGCTATAGCAGGGTGGGGCAATGAGCAGTTCTTC
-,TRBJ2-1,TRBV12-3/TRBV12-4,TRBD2,CASSFSASGSNEQFF,TGTGCCAGCAGTTTCTCTGCTAGCGGGAGTAATGAGCAGTTCTTC
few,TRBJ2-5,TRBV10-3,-,CAISSTDQETQYF,TGTGCCATCAGTTCGACAGACCAAGAGACCCAGTACTTC
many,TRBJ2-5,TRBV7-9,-,CASSFDTRQETQYF,TGTGCCAGCAGCTTCGACACGCGTCAAGAGACCCAGTACTTC
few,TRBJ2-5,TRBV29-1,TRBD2,CSVEELAGWETQYF,TGCAGCGTTGAAGAGCTAGCGGGGTGGGAGACCCAGTACTTC
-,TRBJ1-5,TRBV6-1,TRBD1,CASSAGTGGIQPQHF,TGTGCCAGCAGTGCCGGGACAGGAGGGATTCAGCCCCAGCATTTT
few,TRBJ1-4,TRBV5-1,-,CASRAEEATNEKLFF,TGCGCCAGCAGGGCTGAGGAAGCAACTAATGAAAAACTGTTTTTT
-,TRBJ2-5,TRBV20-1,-,CSARDLGRKETQYF,TGCAGTGCTAGAGATCTGGGGCGAAAAGAGACCCAGTACTTC
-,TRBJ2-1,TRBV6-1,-,CASAIRGQTSYNEQFF,TGTGCCAGCGCGATTCGCGGACAAACCTCCTACAATGAGCAGTTCTTC
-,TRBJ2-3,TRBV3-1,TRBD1,CASSPEGQGSDTQYF,TGTGCCAGCAGCCCCGAGGGACAGGGATCAGATACGCAGTATTTT
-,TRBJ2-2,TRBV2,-,CASTQEGESGELFF,TGTGCCAGCACCCAGGAGGGAGAGTCCGGAGAGCTGTTTTTT
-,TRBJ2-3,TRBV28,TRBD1,CASSLFSDRGTTDTQYF,TGTGCCAGCAGTTTATTTTCCGACAGGGGGACCACAGATACGCAGTATTTT
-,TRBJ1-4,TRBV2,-,CASGGFRAANEKLFF,TGTGCCAGCGGGGGTTTCAGAGCAGCTAATGAAAAACTGTTTTTT
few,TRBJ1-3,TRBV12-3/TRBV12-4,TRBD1,CASRRTGTSGNTIYF,TGTGCCAGCAGACGGACAGGGACCTCTGGAAACACCATATATTTT
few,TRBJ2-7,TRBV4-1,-,CASSHNGPGEYGEQYF,TGCGCCAGCAGCCATAACGGTCCAGGGGAGTATGGGGAGCAGTACTTC
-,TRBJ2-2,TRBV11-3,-,CASSLLAAGTGELFF,TGTGCCAGCAGCTTATTAGCGGCGGGCACCGGGGAGCTGTTTTTT
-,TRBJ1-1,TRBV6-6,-,CAGSYSIEGLDTEAFF,TGTGCCGGCAGTTACTCGATTGAGGGGTTAGACACTGAAGCTTTCTTT
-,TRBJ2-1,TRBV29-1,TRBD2,CSVAGVSNEQFF,TGCAGCGTAGCGGGAGTATCCAATGAGCAGTTCTTC
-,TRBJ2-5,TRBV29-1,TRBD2,CSVLAGAETQYF,TGCAGCGTCCTAGCGGGAGCAGAGACCCAGTACTTC
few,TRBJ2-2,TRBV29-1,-,CSVEVGQNTGELFF,TGCAGCGTTGAAGTAGGACAGAACACCGGGGAGCTGTTTTTT
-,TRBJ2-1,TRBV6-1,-,CASTYQNLVGYNEQFF,TGTGCCAGCACCTACCAAAACTTGGTGGGCTACAATGAGCAGTTCTTC
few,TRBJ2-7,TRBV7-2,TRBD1,CASSVDRDVDEQYF,TGTGCCAGCAGCGTCGACAGGGACGTCGACGAGCAGTACTTC
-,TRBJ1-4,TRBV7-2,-,CASSLYYSNEKLFF,TGTGCCAGCAGCTTATATTACAGTAATGAAAAACTGTTTTTT
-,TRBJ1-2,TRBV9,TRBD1,CASSAYGQGLNYGYTF,TGTGCCAGCAGCGCTTACGGACAGGGGTTGAACTATGGCTACACCTTC
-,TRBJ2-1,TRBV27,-,CASSLFGGQYNEQFF,TGTGCCAGCAGTTTATTCGGGGGTCAGTACAATGAGCAGTTCTTC
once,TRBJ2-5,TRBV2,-,CASSEVHKQYF,TGTGCCAGCAGTGAAGTTCACAAGCAGTACTTC
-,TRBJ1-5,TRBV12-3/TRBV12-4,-,CATKVSNQPQHF,TGTGCCACCAAGGTTAGCAATCAGCCCCAGCATTTT